Here is one T cell receptor beta chain with its context. The germline gene is not matched at one end of the junction; a read error may be the cause. These data are taken from a study of T cell changes during pregnancy in multiple sclerosis. The CDR3 runs to 14 residues. Germline assignment: CDR1 LNHNV and CDR2 YYDKDF (reference sequence). Libraries were prepared by immunoSEQ multiplex PCR; TCRdb keeps only in-frame clonotypes and omits some of them. Here the sample spans some 94,000 clones, about 91% being singletons. The chain joins TRBV15 to TRBJ1-2, with 7 bases matching TRBD1. Material: peripheral blood, obtained in the first trimester of pregnancy. The source is a female donor in good health, enrolled as a control in a pregnancy study. CDR3 sequence: CATSRGPGRDSVNF. In DNA form, the CDR3 reads TGTGCCACCAGCAGAGGCCCTGGACGGGACAGCGTCAACTTC. The whole variable domain, remainder taken from reference TRBV15 and TRBJ1-2, is DAMVIQNPRYQVTQFGKPVTLSCSQTLNHNVMYWYQQKSSQAPKLLFHYYDKDFNNEADTPDNFQSRRPNTSFCFLDIRSPGLGDTAMYLCATSRGPGRDSVNFGSGTRLTVV.